A single sample gave rise to the 3 T cell receptor beta chains below, sequenced in a study of blood T cells in healthy people across ages. A second PCR, run for about 7 to 11 cycles, used a sample-barcoded 5' primer plus a J-beta primer mix. TCRdb re-called the 5' RACE reads through MiXCR, storing one row per CDR3 protein. The sample has some 790,000 distinct CDR3 sequences, 25% to 30% seen once. Sequenced input: blood. Receptors were obtained from an elderly woman in good health.

The chain joins TRBV28 to TRBJ1-1; perhaps TRBD1 as D (6 bases). CDR1 is MDHEN and CDR2 is SYDVKM in the germline V gene. V was cut by 6 bases and J by 5 bases, with 16 bases left in between. This CDR3 is 14 amino acids long. CDR3 region: CASSDLQGKTEAFF. CDR3 nucleotide sequence: TGTGCCAGCAGCGACCTACAGGGAAAGACTGAAGCTTTCTTT.

This clonotype was detected ten times or more. This chain joins TRBV20-1 and TRBJ2-5; D is ambiguous. CDR1 and CDR2 from the germline V gene are DFQATT and SNEGSKA (reference sequence). This CDR3 comprises 13 residues. The ends were cut back, 0 bases at V and 5 bases at J, with 10 bases in the middle. CDR3 DNA: TGCAGTGCTAGAGATTCCGGACGCGAGACCCAGTACTTC. Translation: CSARDSGRETQYF.

As for this clonotype: A much larger clone differs from this one at a single base, so this may be a read error. The V and J genes are TRBV7-9 and TRBJ2-1, with no clear D. The length of the CDR3 is 11 residues. Germline V gives CDR1 SEHNR, CDR2 FQNEAQ (reference sequence). DNA for the CDR3: TGTGTCAGCAGCCCTCTCAATGAGCAGTTCTTC. Protein product: CVSSPLNEQFF.